The next 9 T cell receptor beta chains were all read from a single sample in a study of blood T cell repertoires in COVID-19. This table comes from immunoSEQ multiplex PCR, and its TCRdb copy is limited to in-frame clones, with some not included. The sample has 60,000 to 80,000 clones, roughly 88% seen once. Sequences were obtained from peripheral blood. These receptor sequences come from a human donor in a cohort sampled during active COVID-19.

The gene calls are TRBV7-8 and TRBJ1-2, with unresolved D. The V gene lost 4 bases and the J gene lost 0 bases, with 12 bases spanning the gap. This CDR3 comprises 15 residues. Germline loops: CDR1 SGHVS, CDR2 FQNEAQ. The CDR3 DNA is TGTGCCAGCAGCTCTACCGCGAACCCTAACTATGGCTACACCTTC. It is translated as CASSSTANPNYGYTF.

This chain connects TRBV5-1 to TRBJ1-6, with 7 nucleotides matching TRBD1. CDR3 length equals 15 residues. J gave up 7 bases and V 2 bases, and 6 bases lay outside the gene matches. The germline V gene has CDR1 SGHRS and CDR2 YFSETQ. The CDR3 DNA sequence: TGCGCCAGCAGCTTAAGGGACAGTACGAATTCACCCCTCCACTTT. Protein sequence: CASSLRDSTNSPLHF.

The chain links TRBV28 to TRBJ2-3, with 9 bases fitting TRBD2. The germline gives CDR1 MDHEN, CDR2 SYDVKM. The CDR3 is 16 amino acids. V was clipped by 6 bases and J by 3 bases; unmatched bases: 10. This chain's CDR3 is CASSPGLAKTTDTQYF. The CDR3 coding sequence is TGTGCCAGCAGCCCCGGACTAGCGAAGACGACAGATACGCAGTATTTT. Full variable domain (missing parts from reference TRBV28 and TRBJ2-3): DVKVTQSSRYLVKRTGEKVFLECVQDMDHENMFWYRQDPGLGLRLIYFSYDVKMKEKGDIPEGYSVSREKKERFSLILESASTNQTSMYLCASSPGLAKTTDTQYFGPGTRLTVL.

This chain joins TRBV11-2 and TRBJ1-1; maybe TRBD1 (6 bases). The V and J ends lost 1 base and 5 bases respectively, with 14 bases between them. The CDR3 runs 15 residues. In germline, CDR1 is SGHAT, CDR2 FQNNGV. CDR3 loop: CASSLGGRTATEAFF. The CDR3 bases are TGTGCCAGCAGCTTAGGGGGGCGGACCGCAACTGAAGCTTTCTTT. Using reference TRBV11-2 and TRBJ1-1 for the parts outside the CDR3, the full variable domain is EAGVAQSPRYKIIEKRQSVAFWCNPISGHATLYWYQQILGQGPKLLIQFQNNGVVDDSQLPKDRFSAERLKGVDSTLKIQPAKLEDSAVYLCASSLGGRTATEAFFGQGTRLTVV.

This sequence joins TRBV5-4 and TRBJ2-1; 7 nucleotides align to TRBD1. This CDR3 comprises 19 residues. V trimming: 0 bases; J trimming: 4 bases; junction bases outside the gene matches: 16. Germline CDR1 SGHNT, CDR2 YYREEE (reference sequence). CDR3 in DNA: TGTGCCAGCAGCTTGGTCTCAGGGGGTAGAGGAGGTTGGTACAATGAGCAGTTCTTC. It codes for CASSLVSGGRGGWYNEQFF.

The genes are TRBV14 and TRBJ2-7; D is unclear. V was trimmed by 4 bases and J by 4 bases, leaving 8 bases between them. Germline V CDR1 and CDR2: SGHDN, FVKESK. This CDR3 is built from 12 residues. This chain's CDR3 is CASSLSIYEQYF. CDR3 in DNA: TGTGCCAGCAGCCTCAGTATTTACGAGCAGTACTTC.

This clone has just one count. The J gene is TRBJ2-1, the V gene TRBV7-6; D is possibly TRBD2 (5 bases). V was pared by 0 bases and J by 10 bases, with 16 bases between. The CDR3 is made up of 15 amino acids. Germline V gene data show CDR1 as SGHVS and CDR2 as FNYEAQ. The DNA for the CDR3 is TGTGCCAGCAGCTTAGCGTCTAGCCGTTCATACGAGCAGTTCTTC. Its protein is CASSLASSRSYEQFF.

The chain carries TRBV4-3 and TRBJ2-3; D uncertain. The CDR3 loop spans 11 amino acids. Germline CDR1 and CDR2: LGHNA and YSLEER. Trimming stripped 8 bases from V and 4 bases from J, with 7 bases between. As DNA, the CDR3 is TGCGCCAGCTCAGAGGCAGATACGCAGTATTTT. Encoded protein: CASSEADTQYF.

The chain joins TRBV2 to TRBJ1-5, with unresolved D. The CDR3 length is 14 residues. Germline V CDR1 and CDR2: SNHLY, FYNNEI. V was clipped by 2 bases and J by 9 bases, with 14 bases between them. This chain's CDR3 is CASSETLNFPPQHF. The DNA of the CDR3 is TGTGCCAGCAGTGAAACTCTGAACTTCCCGCCCCAGCATTTT.